One T cell receptor (beta chain) is described in this entry. As yet, its antigen is unknown. These data are taken from a study of cytomegalovirus exposure and HLA in healthy donors. Findings of the study overall: Follow-up analysis seemed to connect common viral pathogens with several of the most significant clusters identified.

The CDR3 has 15 amino acids. Germline V gene data show CDR1 as SGHDN and CDR2 as FVKESK. Trimming cost V 5 bases and J 8 bases, with 19 bases left between them. Both 60 Vbeta primers and 13 Jbeta primers went into the PCR. How the authors handled the data: About 11 million of 80 million or so unique TCR beta chains were shared, per a later count. The method was immunoSEQ multiplex PCR; TCRdb's version includes in-frame clones alone and lacks a portion of them. For V, J and clone size, that table is used; D and trimming come from the DNA. Of some 190,000 clones in the sample, 9.5% were seen once. Sequenced input: PBMCs. This clonotype originated in a woman aged 25 to 39 in good health and CMV-seropositive. The chain is built from TRBV14 and TRBJ2-1, with D possibly matching TRBD2 (5 bases). CDR3 DNA sequence: TGTGCCAGCAGCGCCGAGCGGCTACCGGTCGATGAGCAGTTCTTC. Translated, it gives CASSAERLPVDEQFF.